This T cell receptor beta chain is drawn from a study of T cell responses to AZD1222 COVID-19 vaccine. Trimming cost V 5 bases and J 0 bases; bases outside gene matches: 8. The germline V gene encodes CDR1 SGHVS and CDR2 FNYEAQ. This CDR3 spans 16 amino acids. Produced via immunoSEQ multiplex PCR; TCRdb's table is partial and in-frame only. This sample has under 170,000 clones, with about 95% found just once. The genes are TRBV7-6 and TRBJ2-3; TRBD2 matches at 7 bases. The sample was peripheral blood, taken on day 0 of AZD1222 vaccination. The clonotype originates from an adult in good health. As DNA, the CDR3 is TGTGCCAGCAGCCACCACGGGACTACTAGCACAGATACGCAGTATTTT. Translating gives CASSHHGTTSTDTQYF.